This T cell receptor (beta chain) was sequenced during a study of Ad26.COV2.S vaccination and SARS-CoV-2 variants. Study background: Once, or twice with 56 days between doses, Ad26.COV2.S was given intramuscularly. Whole-study findings and limits: Researchers cautioned that TCR breadth and depth analyses may have underestimated total T cell responses.

A word on this clone: Its cognate antigen is unknown.

Measured with immunoSEQ multiplex PCR; TCRdb has only the in-frame clones, and not every one. The table includes 300,000 to 350,000 clones, 70% to 90% detected once. The sample's treatment: about 20 received Ad26.COV2.S at low or high dose, single or two shots; a few received placebo; per-sample allocation not given. On day 63 after the first injection, vaccine and placebo recipients gave samples. The germline V gene encodes CDR1 SNHLY and CDR2 FYNNEI. V shed 3 bases and J shed 4 bases, with 4 bases lying between them. The CDR3 contains 12 residues. The chain joins TRBV2 to TRBJ2-1; the D is unclear. The input for sequencing was peripheral blood, taken in a trial of Ad26.COV2.S vaccine versus placebo. The TCR originated in a person between 18 and 65 years old who received the Ad26.COV2.S COVID-19 vaccine or a placebo. Written as DNA, the CDR3 is TGTGCCAGCAGTGACGATTACAATGAGCAGTTCTTC. Translated, it gives CASSDDYNEQFF. The entire variable domain, with the rest obtained from reference TRBV2 and TRBJ2-1, is as follows: EPEVTQTPSHQVTQMGQEVILRCVPISNHLYFYWYRQILGQKVEFLVSFYNNEISEKSEIFDDQFSVERPDGSNFTLKIRSTKLEDSAMYFCASSDDYNEQFFGPGTRLTVL.